This T cell receptor (beta chain) was retrieved from a study of vaccination and CD4 T cells after COVID-19. Across the study: According to the study, participants were given two doses of BNT162b2 or mRNA-1273 vaccine.

The Oncomine TCR Beta short-read assay was what sequenced the DNA obtained from cultured CD4+ T cells. TCRdb re-analysed the PCR reads in MiXCR, keeping a single row per CDR3 protein. The table lists over 10,000 distinct CDR3 sequences, around 50% of them singletons. Treatment denoted: approximately nine-day PBMC culture with coronavirus spike peptide pools or control peptides (ViraFEST assay). Cultures used 2 million or so PBMCs per well, about 9.9 IU/ml IL-2 and about 10 ug/ml peptides. Comments on this clonotype: Its antigen is not known.

The sequenced material came from CD4+ T cells from blood, cultured in vitro. This receptor was identified in a human donor who had recovered from COVID-19.

CDR3 nucleotide sequence: TGTGCCAGCAGCCACCCCTTCGGGGACCTACAAACCGGGGAGCTGTTTTTT. Translating gives CASSHPFGDLQTGELFF. V and J are TRBV4-2 and TRBJ2-2; D tentatively reads TRBD1 or TRBD2 (5 bases each). The CDR3 loop spans 17 amino acids. Germline V gene lookup returns CDR1 LGHNA and CDR2 YNFKEQ. The V end was cut by 3 bases, the J end by 5 bases, with 19 bases between.